The clone carrying this T cell receptor (beta chain) was counted ten times or more. The data stem from a study of CD8+ T cells in alopecia areata. On the study more broadly: Tofacitinib administration persisted for 6 to 18 months, succeeded by 6 months off drug.

Isolated RNA was reverse transcribed into cDNA used as the sequencing template. Only in-frame clones appear in the TCRdb table, and some are missing; sequencing was by immunoSEQ multiplex PCR. The sample has around 65,000 clones, 45% to 50% seen once. The germline gives CDR1 MNHEY, CDR2 SMNVEV (reference sequence). The CDR3 runs to 14 residues. The V end was cut by 3 bases, the J end by 6 bases, with 12 bases between. This specimen was CD8+ T cells sorted from blood, taken at week 0. The rearrangement links TRBV27 to TRBJ2-1; D perhaps matches TRBD1 (5 bases). This receptor was identified in a human donor with alopecia areata. The CDR3 DNA reads as TGTGCCAGCAGTTTTTCAGGGCCCATCAATGAGCAGTTCTTC. It codes for CASSFSGPINEQFF.